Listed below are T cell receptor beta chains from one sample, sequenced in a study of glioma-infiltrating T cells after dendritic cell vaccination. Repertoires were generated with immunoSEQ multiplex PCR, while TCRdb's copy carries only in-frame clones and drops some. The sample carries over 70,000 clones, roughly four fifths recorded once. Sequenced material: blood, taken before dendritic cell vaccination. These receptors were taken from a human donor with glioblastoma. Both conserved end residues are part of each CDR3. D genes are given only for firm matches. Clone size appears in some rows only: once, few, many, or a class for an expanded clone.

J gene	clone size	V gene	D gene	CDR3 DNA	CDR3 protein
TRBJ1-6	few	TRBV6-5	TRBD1	TGTGCCAGCAGTGAAGGGACAGGGGGTTCACCCCTCCACTTT	CASSEGTGGSPLHF
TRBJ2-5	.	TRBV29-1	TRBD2	TGCAGCGCCGGGCTCGGGACTACCTACCAAGAGACCCAGTACTTC	CSAGLGTTYQETQYF
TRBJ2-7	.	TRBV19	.	TGTGCCAGTAGTATCCGACATTCAGGGGAGCAGTACTTC	CASSIRHSGEQYF
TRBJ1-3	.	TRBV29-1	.	TGCAGCGTTGAAGGTCCAGACACTGCCTCTGGAAACACCATATATTTT	CSVEGPDTASGNTIYF
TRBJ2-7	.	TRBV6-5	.	TGTGCCAGCAGGCGGTCCTACGAGCAGTACTTC	CASRRSYEQYF
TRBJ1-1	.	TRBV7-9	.	TGTGCCAGCAGCCAGATCACAATGAACACTGAAGCTTTCTTT	CASSQITMNTEAFF
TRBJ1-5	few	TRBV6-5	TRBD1	TGTGCCAGCAGTGCCGGGACAGGGGGTCAGCCCCAGCATTTT	CASSAGTGGQPQHF
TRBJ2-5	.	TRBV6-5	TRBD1	TGTGCCAGCAGTTACCAGGGGGCAGGTCAAGAGACCCAGTACTTC	CASSYQGAGQETQYF
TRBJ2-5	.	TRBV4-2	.	TGTGCCAGCAGCCGCGCAGAGACCCAGTACTTC	CASSRAETQYF
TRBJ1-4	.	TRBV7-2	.	TGTGCCAGCAACAACGGGTCCCGTAATGAAAAACTGTTTTTT	CASNNGSRNEKLFF
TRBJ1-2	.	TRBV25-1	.	TGTGCCAGCAGTGATCCAGGGGTAGGCGGCTACACCTTC	CASSDPGVGGYTF
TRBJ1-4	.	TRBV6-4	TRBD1	TGTGCCAGCAGGGACAGGGGGGGAGGACTGTTTTTT	CASRDRGGGLFF
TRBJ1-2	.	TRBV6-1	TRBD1	TGTGCCAGCAGTGAGGGACAGTTCGGCTACACCTTC	CASSEGQFGYTF
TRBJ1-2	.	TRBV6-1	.	TGTGCCAGCGGCCAGACGAGGGATGGGGGCTACACCTTC	CASGQTRDGGYTF
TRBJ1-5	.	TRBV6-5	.	TGTGCCAGCAGCCAGGGGTACGGGCTAAATCAGCCCCAGCATTTT	CASSQGYGLNQPQHF
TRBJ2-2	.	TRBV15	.	TGTGCCACCAGCAGAGCTCTTCCGGAGCTGTTTTTT	CATSRALPELFF
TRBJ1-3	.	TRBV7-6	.	TGTGCCAGCAGTTCAGGGGAGGGCCCTGGAAACACCATATATTTT	CASSSGEGPGNTIYF
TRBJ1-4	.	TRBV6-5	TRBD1	TGTGCCAGCAGCCCAGGGGGGAGAATGGAGGAAAAACTGTTTTTT	CASSPGGRMEEKLFF
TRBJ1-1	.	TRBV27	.	TGTGCCAGCAGTTTATCCGCAGGGTACAGCACTGAAGCTTTCTTT	CASSLSAGYSTEAFF
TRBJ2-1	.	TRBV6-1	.	TGTGCCAGCAGGTGGAGCTCCTACAATGAGCAGTTCTTC	CASRWSSYNEQFF
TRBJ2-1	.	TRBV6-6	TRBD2	TGTGCCAGCCGGGGGGTTCAAAGGGATGAGCAGTTCTTC	CASRGVQRDEQFF
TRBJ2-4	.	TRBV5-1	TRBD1	TGCGCCAGCAGCTATACAGGGGGCGCGGGAAACATTCAGTACTTC	CASSYTGGAGNIQYF
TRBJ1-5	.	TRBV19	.	TGTGCCAGTAGTATTTCGGGGTTCAGCAATCAGCCCCAGCATTTT	CASSISGFSNQPQHF
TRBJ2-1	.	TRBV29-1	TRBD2	TGCAGCGTTACCGGGACTAGCGGGATCCATGAGCAGTTCTTC	CSVTGTSGIHEQFF
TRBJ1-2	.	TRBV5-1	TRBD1	TGCGCCAGCAGCTTGTCGGGACAGAATACCGGCTATGGCTACACCTTC	CASSLSGQNTGYGYTF
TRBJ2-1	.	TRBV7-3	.	TGTGCCAGCAGCTCCCAGGCCCTCAATGAGCAGTTCTTC	CASSSQALNEQFF
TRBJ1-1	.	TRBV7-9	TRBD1	TGTGCCAGCAGCTTGGGACAGATGAACACTGAAGCTTTCTTT	CASSLGQMNTEAFF
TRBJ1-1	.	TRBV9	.	TGTGCCAGCAGTGACCTGGCTGGGCGTAACACTGAAGCTTTCTTT	CASSDLAGRNTEAFF
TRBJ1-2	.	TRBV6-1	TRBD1	TGTGCCAGCAGTGGACAGGGTCAATCACACTATGGCTACACCTTC	CASSGQGQSHYGYTF
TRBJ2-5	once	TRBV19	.	TGTGCCAGTAGTAGAAGGGGGGGGGCCGGAGAGACCCAGTACTTC	CASSRRGGAGETQYF
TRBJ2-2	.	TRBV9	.	TGTGCCAGCAGCGTAGGACAGGACACCGGGGAGCTGTTTTTT	CASSVGQDTGELFF
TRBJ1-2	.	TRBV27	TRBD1	TGTGCCAGCAGTTCACTCAGGGGGCTAGGCTATGGCTACACCTTC	CASSSLRGLGYGYTF
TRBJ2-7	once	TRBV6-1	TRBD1	TGTGCCAGCAGTCTACAGGGGGCCCGCCGCGAGCAGTACTTC	CASSLQGARREQYF
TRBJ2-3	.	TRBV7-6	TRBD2	TGTGCCAGCAGCTTAGCGGTAGCGGGGATCAGCACAGATACGCAGTATTTT	CASSLAVAGISTDTQYF
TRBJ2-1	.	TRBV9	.	TGTGCCAGCAGCACTACTAGTTATGAGCAGTTCTTC	CASSTTSYEQFF
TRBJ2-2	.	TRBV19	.	TGTGCCAGTACCCATGACAGTGGATGGTTTATTAGGGAGCTGTTTTTT	CASTHDSGWFIRELFF
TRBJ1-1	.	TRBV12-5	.	TGTGCTAGTGGTTTGGTAAACAGCAACACTGAAGCTTTCTTT	CASGLVNSNTEAFF
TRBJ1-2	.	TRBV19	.	TGTGCCAGTAGTACCGGACAGTTCTACTATGGCTACACCTTC	CASSTGQFYYGYTF
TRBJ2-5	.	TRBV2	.	TGTGCCAGCAGTCCGCCTAGGAGACAAGAGACCCAGTACTTC	CASSPPRRQETQYF
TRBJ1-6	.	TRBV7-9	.	TGTGCCAGCAGCTTAGGCGATGCCAGGTATTCACCCCTCCACTTT	CASSLGDARYSPLHF
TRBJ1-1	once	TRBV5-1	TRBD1	TGCGCCAGCAGCAGACAGGGGGCTAGTGGGAACACTGAAGCTTTCTTT	CASSRQGASGNTEAFF
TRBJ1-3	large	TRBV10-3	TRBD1	TGTGCCATCAGTGAGTCATCGGTCCGATCAGGGGGGTCTGGAAACACCATATATTTT	CAISESSVRSGGSGNTIYF
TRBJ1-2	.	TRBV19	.	TGTGCCAGTACCACGGGGGGGGAGGGCTTCTATGGCTACACCTTC	CASTTGGEGFYGYTF
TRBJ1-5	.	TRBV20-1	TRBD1	TGCAGTACAGGGGGCGGTCAGCCCCAGCATTTT	CSTGGGQPQHF
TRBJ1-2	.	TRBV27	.	TGTGCCAGCAGTTTATCAGGGGCAGGCTATGGCTACACCTTC	CASSLSGAGYGYTF
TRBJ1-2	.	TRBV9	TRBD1	TGTGCCAGCAGCGTAGACCAGGGGGGCTATGGCTACACCTTC	CASSVDQGGYGYTF
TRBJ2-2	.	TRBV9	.	TGTGCCAGCAGCGCCTTCGACAGCCCGATTATACCGAACACCGGGGAGCTGTTTTTT	CASSAFDSPIIPNTGELFF
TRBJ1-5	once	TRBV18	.	TGTGCCAGCTCACCAGATGAGGGCAATCAGCCCCAGCATTTT	CASSPDEGNQPQHF
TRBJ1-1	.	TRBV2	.	TGTGCCAGCAGAGGGATTGGGACATTTGAAGCTTTCTTT	CASRGIGTFEAFF
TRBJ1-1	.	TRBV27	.	TGTGCCAGCAGTTACACAGGGACCTGGGACACTGAAGCTTTCTTT	CASSYTGTWDTEAFF
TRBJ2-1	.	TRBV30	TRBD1	TGTGCCTGGAGTTCCAGGGGGATCCTCTACAATGAGCAGTTCTTC	CAWSSRGILYNEQFF
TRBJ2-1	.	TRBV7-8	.	.	CASSFGPGNEQFF
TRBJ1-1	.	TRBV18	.	TGTGCCAGCTCCTATGACCCCCCGGACAGGAACACTGAAGCTTTCTTT	CASSYDPPDRNTEAFF
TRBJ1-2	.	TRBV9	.	TGTGCCAGCAGCGTAGGAACAGGAACCTATGGCTACACCTTC	CASSVGTGTYGYTF
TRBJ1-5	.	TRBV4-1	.	TGCGCCAGCAGCCAACCACAGGGACGTCAGCCCCAGCATTTT	CASSQPQGRQPQHF
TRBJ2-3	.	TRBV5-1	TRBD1	TGCGCCAGCAGCTTGGACGGACAGGGGGCAGATACGCAGTATTTT	CASSLDGQGADTQYF
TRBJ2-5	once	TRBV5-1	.	TGCGCCAGCAGCCTAGTCCAAGAGACCCAGTACTTC	CASSLVQETQYF
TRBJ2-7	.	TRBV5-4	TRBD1	TGTGCCAGCAGCCCTGGGACAGGTGGACGGCAGTACTTC	CASSPGTGGRQYF
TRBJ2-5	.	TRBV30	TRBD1	TGTGCCTCCACCCGGGACAGGGGGCCGGAGACCCAGTACTTC	CASTRDRGPETQYF
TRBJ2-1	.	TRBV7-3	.	TGTGCCAGCAGCTTAAAAGCGGGTACCTACAATGAGCAGTTCTTC	CASSLKAGTYNEQFF